The 3 T cell receptor beta chains reported below all come from one sample, sequenced in a study of cytomegalovirus exposure and HLA in healthy donors. The PCR used 60 Vbeta and 13 Jbeta primers. Repertoires were generated with immunoSEQ multiplex PCR, while TCRdb's copy carries only in-frame clones and drops some. The top ten hold 7.4% of the sample, which has about 20,000 clones, about 78% seen once. The sample taken for sequencing was PBMCs. The source of these receptors is a man in his 60s in good health and CMV-seronegative.

This clone was counted a single time. The chain is built from TRBV5-6 and TRBJ2-2; 10 bases agree with TRBD2. Unmatched junction bases numbered 10, after V lost 2 bases and J lost 0 bases. The CDR3 length is 19 residues. The germline CDR1 and CDR2 sequences are SGHDT and YYEEEE. CDR3 DNA sequence: TGTGCCAGCAGCTTCTCCCAGCGGGGGGGTTTCGCGAACACCGGGGAGCTGTTTTTT. Its translation: CASSFSQRGGFANTGELFF.

V gene TRBV28 combines with J gene TRBJ1-2, with 9 bases that match TRBD1. The CDR3 length is 15 residues. CDR1 is MDHEN, CDR2 SYDVKM, per germline. With 6 bases clipped from V and 2 bases from J, the junction kept 7 bases outside the gene matches. The CDR3 here is CASRSTGTGNYGYTF. The CDR3 nucleotides are TGTGCCAGCAGGTCTACCGGGACAGGGAACTATGGCTACACCTTC.

The chain couples TRBV7-8 to TRBJ2-7, with TRBD1 matching over 9 bases. Germline CDR1 is SGHVS and CDR2 is FQNEAQ. V lost 2 bases, J lost 3 bases, and 2 bases stayed unmatched. CDR3 length: 14 amino acids. CDR3 in amino acids: CASSLRTGVYEQYF. CDR3 nucleotides: TGTGCCAGCAGCTTAAGGACAGGGGTCTACGAGCAGTACTTC.